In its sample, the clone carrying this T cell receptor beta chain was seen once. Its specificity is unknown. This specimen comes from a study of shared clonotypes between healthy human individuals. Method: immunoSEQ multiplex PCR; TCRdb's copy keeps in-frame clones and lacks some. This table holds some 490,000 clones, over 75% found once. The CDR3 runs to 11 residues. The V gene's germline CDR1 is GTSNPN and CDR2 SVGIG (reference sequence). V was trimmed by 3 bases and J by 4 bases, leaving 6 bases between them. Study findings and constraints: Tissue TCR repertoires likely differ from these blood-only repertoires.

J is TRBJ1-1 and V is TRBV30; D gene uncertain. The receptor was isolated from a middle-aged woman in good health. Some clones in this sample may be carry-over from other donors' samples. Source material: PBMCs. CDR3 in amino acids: CAWRGFTEAFF. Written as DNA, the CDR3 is TGTGCCTGGAGAGGGTTCACTGAAGCTTTCTTT. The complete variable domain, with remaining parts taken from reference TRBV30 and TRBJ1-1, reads SQTIHQWPATLVQPVGSPLSLECTVEGTSNPNLYWYRQAAGRGLQLLFYSVGIGQISSEVPQNLSASRPQDRQFILSSKKLLLSDSGFYLCAWRGFTEAFFGQGTRLTVV.